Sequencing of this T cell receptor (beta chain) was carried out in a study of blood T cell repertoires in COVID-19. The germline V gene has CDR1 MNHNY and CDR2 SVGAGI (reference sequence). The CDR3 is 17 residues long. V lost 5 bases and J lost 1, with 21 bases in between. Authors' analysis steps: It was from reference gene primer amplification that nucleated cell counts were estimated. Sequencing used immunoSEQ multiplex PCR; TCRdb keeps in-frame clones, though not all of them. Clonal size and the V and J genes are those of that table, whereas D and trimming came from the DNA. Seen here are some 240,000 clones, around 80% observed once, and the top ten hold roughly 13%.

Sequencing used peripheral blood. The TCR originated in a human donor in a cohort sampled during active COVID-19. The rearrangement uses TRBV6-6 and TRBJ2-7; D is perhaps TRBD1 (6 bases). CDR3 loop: CASSLHGGQPISYEQYF. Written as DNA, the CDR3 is TGTGCCAGCAGTCTCCACGGTGGACAGCCGATTTCCTACGAGCAGTACTTC.